The 24 T cell receptor beta chains reported below all come from one sample, sequenced in a study of Ad26.COV2.S vaccination and SARS-CoV-2 variants. Sequenced by immunoSEQ multiplex PCR; TCRdb stores in-frame clones only, minus some. The sample has 200,000 to 300,000 clones; roughly 89% are singletons. Treatment here: roughly 19 received Ad26.COV2.S at low or high dose, single or two shots; about 5 received placebo; per-sample allocation not given. Following the first vaccine or placebo injection, samples were taken on day 63. The sequencing used peripheral blood, collected in a trial of Ad26.COV2.S vaccine versus placebo. These receptors were obtained from a person aged 18 to 65 who received the Ad26.COV2.S COVID-19 vaccine or a placebo.

The V and J genes are TRBV5-4 and TRBJ2-5; TRBD1 might be the D (5 bases). Germline CDR1 and CDR2: SGHNT and YYREEE (reference sequence). The V end lost 0 bases, the J end lost 2 bases, and 8 bases lay between the germline ends. The CDR3 runs 14 residues. The CDR3 protein is CASSLGTSQETQYF. The CDR3 bases are TGTGCCAGCAGCTTGGGGACATCACAAGAGACCCAGTACTTC. Based on the CDR3 plus reference TRBV5-4 and TRBJ2-5, the full variable domain is ETGVTQSPTHLIKTRGQQVTLRCSSQSGHNTVSWYQQALGQGPQFIFQYYREEENGRGNFPPRFSGLQFPNYSSELNVNALELDDSALYLCASSLGTSQETQYFGPGTRLLVL.

V is TRBV5-6 and J is TRBJ1-2; no clear D. The CDR3 sequence is 14 residues long. The V and J ends lost 4 bases and 4 bases respectively, with 14 bases between them. Germline V gene sequence: CDR1 SGHDT, CDR2 YYEEEE. DNA for the CDR3: TGTGCCAGCAGCACGGGATCACCTTCCTATGGCTACACCTTC. Its protein is CASSTGSPSYGYTF. Together with reference TRBV5-6 and TRBJ1-2, the CDR3 gives the full variable domain: DAGVTQSPTHLIKTRGQQVTLRCSPKSGHDTVSWYQQALGQGPQFIFQYYEEEERQRGNFPDRFSGHQFPNYSSELNVNALLLGDSALYLCASSTGSPSYGYTFGSGTRLTVV.

V is TRBV7-2 and J is TRBJ2-7; 11 bases fit TRBD1. Germline V CDR1 and CDR2: SGHTA, FQGNSA. V trimming: 5 bases; J trimming: 7 bases; junction bases outside the gene matches: 7. The CDR3 extends over 14 amino acids. This CDR3 is CASSEGQGVWEQYF. The DNA of the CDR3 is TGTGCCAGCAGCGAGGGACAGGGGGTTTGGGAGCAGTACTTC.

This rearrangement joins TRBV24-1 to TRBJ2-1, with TRBD2 as a possible D gene (6 bases). CDR3 length: 13 residues. Germline V gene sequence: CDR1 KGHDR, CDR2 SFDVKD. V shed 2 bases and J shed 9 bases, with 10 bases lying between them. CDR3 in amino acids: CATSDWGESEQFF. CDR3 nucleotide sequence: TGTGCCACCAGTGATTGGGGGGAAAGTGAGCAGTTCTTC.

The rearrangement links TRBV6-5 to TRBJ2-1; 7 bases align to TRBD1. Trimming cost V 7 bases and J 5 bases; bases outside gene matches: 8. From germline, CDR1 is MNHEY and CDR2 SVGAGI. The length of the CDR3 is 14 residues. The CDR3 DNA reads TGTGCCAGCACCTTACGGACAGGAAACAATGAGCAGTTCTTC. Its translation: CASTLRTGNNEQFF.

The genes are TRBV6-6 and TRBJ2-7, with unresolved D. The V and J ends lost 2 bases and 2 bases respectively, with 4 bases between them. Looked up from germline, CDR1 is MNHNY and CDR2 is SVGAGI (reference sequence). The CDR3 spans 12 residues. DNA of the CDR3: TGTGCCAGCAGTTACGTCCCCTACGAGCAGTACGTC. The encoded protein is CASSYVPYEQYV.

The V gene is TRBV18, the J gene TRBJ2-3; tentatively, D is TRBD1 (5 bases). In germline, CDR1 is KGHSH, CDR2 LQKENI. This CDR3 comprises 13 residues. V was trimmed by 6 bases and J by 4 bases, leaving 11 bases between them. The CDR3 DNA reads as TGTGCCAGCTCCCCAGGGTTCCCAGATACGCAGTATTTT. Translating gives CASSPGFPDTQYF. Variable domain in full (rest from reference TRBV18 and TRBJ2-3): NAGVMQNPRHLVRRRGQEARLRCSPMKGHSHVYWYRQLPEEGLKFMVYLQKENIIDESGMPKERFSAEFPKEGPSILRIQQVVRGDSAAYFCASSPGFPDTQYFGPGTRLTVL.

The chain employs TRBV11-2 and TRBJ1-1, with D maybe TRBD1 (5 bases). Trimming took off 5 bases at V and 1 base at J, with 14 bases between the two ends. The V gene's germline CDR1 is SGHAT and CDR2 FQNNGV. The CDR3 has 15 residues. The CDR3 loop is CASSALGPRNTEAFF. In DNA, the CDR3 is TGTGCCAGCAGCGCCTTGGGACCTCGGAACACTGAAGCTTTCTTT.

This sequence joins TRBV20-1 and TRBJ2-2; 7 positions agree with TRBD2. The V and J ends lost 3 bases and 5 bases, in that order; junction bases with no gene match: 3. CDR3 size: 13 residues. Germline lookup yields CDR1 DFQATT and CDR2 SNEGSKA (reference sequence). CDR3 DNA: TGCAGTGCTAGTGGGGGAGGGACCGGGGAGCTGTTTTTT. Translation gives CSASGGGTGELFF.

This chain joins TRBV21-1 and TRBJ1-5. TRBV21-1 is an annotated pseudogene. This CDR3 is 13 amino acids long. For the CDR3, the DNA is TGTGCCAGCAGCAAATATAGCAATCAGCCCCAGCATTTT. Its protein is CASSKYSNQPQHF.

V is TRBV6-5 and J is TRBJ2-1; possible D gene TRBD2, 5 bases. In germline, CDR1 is MNHEY, CDR2 SVGAGI. The CDR3 is 12 amino acids. Deletions cut 6 bases from V and 7 bases from J, with 10 bases between. The CDR3 here is CASSADWNEQFF. CDR3 nucleotide sequence: TGTGCCAGCAGCGCGGACTGGAATGAGCAGTTCTTC.

This rearrangement joins TRBV19 to TRBJ1-1; no firm D call. V was pared by 3 bases and J by 6 bases, with 8 bases between. This CDR3 comprises 12 residues. Germline values: CDR1 LNHDA, CDR2 SQIVND (reference sequence). CDR3 loop: CASSIGGSEAFF. The CDR3 DNA reads TGTGCCAGTAGTATTGGTGGGTCTGAAGCTTTCTTT.

J is TRBJ2-7 and V is TRBV25-1, with 9 bases lining up with TRBD1. With 5 bases clipped from V and 2 bases from J, the junction kept 4 bases outside the gene matches. Germline V CDR1 and CDR2: MGHDK, SYGVNS. This CDR3 comprises 14 residues. CDR3 sequence (DNA): TGTGCCAGCAGTATCGGACAGGGGCCCTACGAGCAGTACTTC. Protein product: CASSIGQGPYEQYF.

The gene calls are TRBV27 and TRBJ2-7; TRBD1 might be the D (5 bases). V was clipped by 2 bases and J by 4 bases, with 12 bases between them. This CDR3 region has 14 residues. Germline assignment: CDR1 MNHEY and CDR2 SMNVEV (reference sequence). The CDR3, as DNA: TGTGCCAGCAGTTTAGTCCAGGGAAGGTACGAGCAGTACTTC. It encodes CASSLVQGRYEQYF.

This clone was observed a handful of times. The chain recombines TRBV6-6 with TRBJ2-6; D may be TRBD1 (5 bases). The germline V and J ends were trimmed by 8 bases and 0 bases, with 14 bases remaining between them. From germline, CDR1 is MNHNY and CDR2 SVGAGI (reference sequence). CDR3 length: 16 amino acids. The CDR3 protein is CASVVVRGSGANVLTF. Written as DNA, the CDR3 is TGTGCCAGCGTGGTAGTTAGGGGCTCTGGGGCCAACGTCCTGACTTTC.

The chain joins TRBV10-3 to TRBJ2-7; no firm D call. The CDR3 spans 11 residues. Germline loops: CDR1 ENHRY, CDR2 SYGVKD. Trimming shortened V by 7 bases and J by 3 bases, and 7 bases separated the two germline ends. The CDR3 DNA follows: TGTGCCATCACCGATGGCTACGAGCAGTACGTC. Its protein is CAITDGYEQYV.

This clone was recorded a few times. The rearrangement uses TRBV7-9 and TRBJ2-1, with 7 bases identical to TRBD2. CDR3 size: 15 residues. Unmatched junction bases numbered 13, after V lost 4 bases and J lost 10 bases. Per germline, CDR1 SEHNR and CDR2 FQNEAQ (reference sequence). The CDR3 sequence is CASSSPAGPPGEQFF. In DNA form, the CDR3 reads TGTGCCAGCAGCTCGCCAGCGGGGCCTCCGGGGGAGCAGTTCTTC.

This chain connects TRBV11-3 to TRBJ2-3; D remains ambiguous. Germline CDR1 SGHNT, CDR2 YENEEA. This CDR3 is built from 18 residues. The ends were cut back, 3 bases at V and 5 bases at J, with 24 bases in the middle. Here the CDR3 reads CASSFYFVVLFLRDTQYF. The CDR3 DNA sequence: TGTGCCAGCAGCTTTTATTTCGTGGTGCTTTTCCTTCGAGATACGCAGTATTTT.

V and J are TRBV19 and TRBJ2-5; 11 nucleotides line up with TRBD2. Germline values: CDR1 LNHDA, CDR2 SQIVND (reference sequence). Unmatched junction bases numbered 6, after V lost 5 bases and J lost 4 bases. CDR3 length equals 15 residues. The CDR3: CASSPTSGRRETQYF. The CDR3 DNA sequence: TGTGCCAGTAGTCCTACTAGCGGGAGACGAGAGACCCAGTACTTC.

In its sample, this clone was seen a few times. V usage is TRBV4-1 and J usage is TRBJ2-2, with D perhaps TRBD2 (5 bases). Trimming left V 0 bases short and J 2 bases short, with 7 bases between. The germline CDR1 and CDR2 sequences are MGHRA and YSYEKL. The CDR3 loop spans 15 amino acids. CDR3 bases: TGCGCCAGCAGCCAAGATCGGGGAAACACCGGGGAGCTGTTTTTT. Residues: CASSQDRGNTGELFF.

The table lists this clone with a few counts. The genes are TRBV19 and TRBJ2-2; no firm D call. Germline-derived CDR1 and CDR2 are LNHDA and SQIVND (reference sequence). Between the trimmed V and J ends, which lost 10 bases and 0 bases, there was a span of 15 bases. The CDR3 is 15 residues long. Here the CDR3 reads CATRPNVPNTGELFF. The CDR3 nucleotides read TGTGCCACCCGGCCCAACGTCCCGAACACCGGGGAGCTGTTTTTT.

The rearrangement uses TRBV5-4 and TRBJ2-5, with D hard to call. The CDR3 loop spans 13 amino acids. The V gene lost 0 bases and the J gene lost 5 bases, with 8 bases spanning the gap. Germline V lookup: CDR1 SGHNT, CDR2 YYREEE (reference sequence). The CDR3 nucleotides read TGTGCCAGCAGCTTGGCAGCAAGGGAGACCCAGTACTTC. As protein: CASSLAARETQYF.

This chain uses TRBV18 with TRBJ1-1, with D hard to call. V gave up 5 bases and J gave up 0 bases, with 7 bases separating them. The CDR3 has 13 amino acids. Looked up from germline, CDR1 is KGHSH and CDR2 is LQKENI. Here the CDR3 reads CASSTTMNTEAFF. For the CDR3, the DNA is TGTGCCAGCTCAACAACCATGAACACTGAAGCTTTCTTT.

This chain links TRBV21-1 with TRBJ2-7; the table assigns TRBD2, which was not confirmed against the DNA. TRBV21-1 is a pseudogene. The length of the CDR3 is 13 residues. In nucleotides, the CDR3 is TGTGCCAGCAGGACCCTTGACTATTACGAGCAGTACGTC. Translating gives CASRTLDYYEQYV.